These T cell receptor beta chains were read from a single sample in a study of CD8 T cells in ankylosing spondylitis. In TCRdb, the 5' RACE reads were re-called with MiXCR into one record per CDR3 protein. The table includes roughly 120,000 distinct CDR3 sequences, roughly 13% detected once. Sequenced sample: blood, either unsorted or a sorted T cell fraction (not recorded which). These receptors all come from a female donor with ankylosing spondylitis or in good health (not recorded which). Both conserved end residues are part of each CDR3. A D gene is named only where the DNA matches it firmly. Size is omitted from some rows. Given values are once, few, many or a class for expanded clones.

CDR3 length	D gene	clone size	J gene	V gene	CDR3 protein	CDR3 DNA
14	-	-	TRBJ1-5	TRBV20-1	CSAVRGKSNQPQHF	TGCAGTGCTGTACGGGGAAAAAGCAATCAGCCCCAGCATTTT
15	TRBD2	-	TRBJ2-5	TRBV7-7	CASSSSGGAGETQYF	TGTGCTAGCAGCTCTAGCGGGGGGGCTGGTGAGACCCAGTACTTC
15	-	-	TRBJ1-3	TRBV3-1	CASTRKGVAGNTIYF	TGTGCCAGCACAAGAAAGGGGGTGGCTGGAAACACCATATATTTT
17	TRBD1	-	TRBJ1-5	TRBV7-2	CASSLPTGGGSNQPQHF	TGTGCCAGCAGCTTACCCACAGGGGGCGGGAGCAATCAGCCCCAGCATTTT
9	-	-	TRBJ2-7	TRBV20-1	CSASNEQYF	TGCAGTGCTAGTAACGAGCAGTACTTC
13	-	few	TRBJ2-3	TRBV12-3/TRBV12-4	CASGGSPRDTQYF	TGTGCCAGCGGGGGGTCGCCTCGTGATACGCAGTATTTT
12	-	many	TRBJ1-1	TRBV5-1	CASSLAGIEAFF	TGCGCCAGCAGCTTGGCAGGGATTGAAGCTTTCTTT
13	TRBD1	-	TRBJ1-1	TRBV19	CATGTGWNTEAFF	TGTGCCACAGGGACAGGGTGGAACACTGAAGCTTTCTTT
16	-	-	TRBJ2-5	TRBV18	CASSPTQTPRQETQYF	TGTGCCAGCTCACCTACCCAAACACCCAGACAAGAGACCCAGTACTTC
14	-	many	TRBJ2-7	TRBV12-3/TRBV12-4	CASRRTVSSYEQYF	TGTGCCAGCAGGAGGACAGTTAGCTCCTACGAGCAGTACTTC
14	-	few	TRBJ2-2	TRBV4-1	CASSQPLSAGELFF	TGCGCCAGCAGCCAGCCGCTCTCCGCCGGGGAGCTGTTTTTT
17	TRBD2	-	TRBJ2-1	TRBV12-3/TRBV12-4	CASSPRTSGGSYNEQFF	TGTGCCAGCAGCCCGAGGACTAGCGGGGGGAGCTACAATGAGCAGTTCTTC
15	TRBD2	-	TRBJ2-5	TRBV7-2	CASSSAGTGKETQYF	TGTGCCAGCAGCTCAGCGGGGACCGGGAAAGAGACCCAGTACTTC
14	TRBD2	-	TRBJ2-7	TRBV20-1	CSAMPGLAGREQYF	TGCAGTGCTATGCCGGGACTAGCGGGTCGGGAGCAGTACTTC
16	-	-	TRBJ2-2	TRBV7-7	CASSLVASMGTGELFF	TGTGCTAGCAGCTTAGTGGCTAGCATGGGTACCGGGGAGCTGTTTTTT
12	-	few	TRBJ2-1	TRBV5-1	CASSLARDEQFF	TGCGCCAGCAGCTTGGCTAGGGATGAGCAGTTCTTC
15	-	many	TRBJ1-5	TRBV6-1	CASSATRVYNQPQHF	TGTGCCAGCAGCGCAACCCGGGTATACAATCAGCCCCAGCATTTT
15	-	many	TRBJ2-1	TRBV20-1	CSARDWGGGHNEQFF	TGCAGTGCTAGAGATTGGGGAGGAGGGCACAATGAGCAGTTCTTC
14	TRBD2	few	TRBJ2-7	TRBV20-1	CSASSSGGSYEQYF	TGCAGTGCTAGTTCTAGCGGCGGCTCCTACGAGCAGTACTTC
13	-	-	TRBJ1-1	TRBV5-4	CASSLGGSTEAFF	TGTGCCAGCAGCTTGGGCGGGAGCACTGAAGCTTTCTTT
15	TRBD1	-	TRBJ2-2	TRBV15	CATSRTGTGTGELFF	TGTGCCACCAGCAGAACCGGGACAGGGACCGGGGAGCTGTTTTTT
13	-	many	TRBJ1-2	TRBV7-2	CASSLGLVSGYTF	TGTGCCAGCAGCTTAGGCCTCGTGTCTGGCTACACCTTC
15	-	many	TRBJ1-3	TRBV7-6	CASSIASGLGNTIYF	TGTGCCAGCAGCATCGCGTCGGGCCTAGGAAACACCATATATTTT
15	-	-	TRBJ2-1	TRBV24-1	CATSDPGNPYNEQFF	TGTGCCACCAGTGATCCCGGGAACCCCTACAATGAGCAGTTCTTC
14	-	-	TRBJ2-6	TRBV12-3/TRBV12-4	CASSPFPGANVLTF	TGTGCCAGCAGTCCCTTCCCTGGCGCCAACGTCCTGACTTTC
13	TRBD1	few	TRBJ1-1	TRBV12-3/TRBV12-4	CASRGQLNTEAFF	TGTGCCAGCAGGGGACAGCTGAACACTGAAGCTTTCTTT
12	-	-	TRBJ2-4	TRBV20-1	CSAKRDLGSQYF	TGCAGTGCCAAACGGGACCTGGGCAGTCAGTACTTC
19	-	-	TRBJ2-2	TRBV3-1	CASSFRDMSRVANTGELFF	TGTGCCAGCAGTTTTCGAGACATGTCCCGTGTTGCGAACACCGGGGAGCTGTTTTTT
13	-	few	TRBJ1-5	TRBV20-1	CSARDRVGQPQHF	TGCAGTGCTAGAGACAGGGTCGGACAGCCCCAGCATTTT
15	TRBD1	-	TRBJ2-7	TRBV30	CAWSEIQGAGYEQYF	TGTGCCTGGAGCGAAATACAGGGGGCAGGCTACGAGCAGTACTTC
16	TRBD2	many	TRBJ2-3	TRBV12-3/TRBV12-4	CASSAQGGSSTDTQYF	TGTGCCAGCAGTGCCCAGGGAGGGAGTAGCACAGATACGCAGTATTTT
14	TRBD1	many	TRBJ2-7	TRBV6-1	CASRSGTGGYEQYF	TGTGCCAGCAGGTCCGGGACAGGGGGATACGAGCAGTACTTC
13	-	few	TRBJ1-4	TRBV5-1	CASSLEHGEKLFF	TGCGCCAGCAGCCTCGAACATGGTGAAAAACTGTTTTTT
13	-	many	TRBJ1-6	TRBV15	CATSRDSNSPLHF	TGTGCCACCAGCAGAGATTCTAATTCACCCCTCCACTTT
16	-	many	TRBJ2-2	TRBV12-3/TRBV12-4	CASSLKSPGFPGELFF	TGTGCCAGCAGCTTGAAGTCACCAGGTTTTCCCGGGGAGCTGTTTTTT
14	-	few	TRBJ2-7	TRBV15	CATSSRGERYEQYF	TGTGCCACCAGCAGCAGGGGGGAGAGGTACGAGCAGTACTTC
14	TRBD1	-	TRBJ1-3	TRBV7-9	CASSSGTAADTIYF	TGTGCCAGCAGCTCGGGGACAGCCGCAGACACCATATATTTT
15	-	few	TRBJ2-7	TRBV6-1	CASSPADRSSYEQYF	TGTGCCAGCAGTCCTGCCGACAGGAGCTCCTACGAGCAGTACTTC
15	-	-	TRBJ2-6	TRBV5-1	CASSLGNSGANVLTF	TGCGCCAGCAGCCTCGGAAACTCTGGGGCCAACGTCCTGACTTTC